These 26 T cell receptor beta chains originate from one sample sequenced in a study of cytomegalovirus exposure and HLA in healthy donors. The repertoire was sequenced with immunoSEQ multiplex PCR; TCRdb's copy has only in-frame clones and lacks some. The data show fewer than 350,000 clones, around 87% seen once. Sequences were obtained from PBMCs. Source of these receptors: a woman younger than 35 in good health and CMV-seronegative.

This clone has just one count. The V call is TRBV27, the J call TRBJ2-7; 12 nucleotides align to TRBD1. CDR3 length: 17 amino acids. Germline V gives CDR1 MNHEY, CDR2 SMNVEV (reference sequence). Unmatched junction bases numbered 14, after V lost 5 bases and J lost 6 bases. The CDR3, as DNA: TGTGCCAGCAGTGCGTATCCGGGACAGGGGGCGCGGCGCGAGCAGTACTTC. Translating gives CASSAYPGQGARREQYF.

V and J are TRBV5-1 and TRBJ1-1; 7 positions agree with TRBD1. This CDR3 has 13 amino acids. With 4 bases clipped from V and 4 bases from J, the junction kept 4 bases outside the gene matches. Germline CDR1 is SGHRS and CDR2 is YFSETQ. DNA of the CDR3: TGCGCCAGCAGCAACGCAGGGGGCACTGAAGCTTTCTTT. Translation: CASSNAGGTEAFF.

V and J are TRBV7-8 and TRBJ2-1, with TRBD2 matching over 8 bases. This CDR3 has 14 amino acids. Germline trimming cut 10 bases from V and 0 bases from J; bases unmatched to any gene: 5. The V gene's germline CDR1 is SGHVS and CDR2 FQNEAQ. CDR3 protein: CATRGTSSYNEQFF. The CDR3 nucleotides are TGTGCCACCCGGGGGACTAGCTCCTACAATGAGCAGTTCTTC.

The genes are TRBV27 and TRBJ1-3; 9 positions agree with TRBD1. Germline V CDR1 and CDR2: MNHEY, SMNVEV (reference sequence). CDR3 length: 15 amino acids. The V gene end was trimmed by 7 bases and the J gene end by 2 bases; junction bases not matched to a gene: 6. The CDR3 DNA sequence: TGTGCCAGCACCAGTGGGACAGGGACTGGAAACACCATATATTTT. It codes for CASTSGTGTGNTIYF.

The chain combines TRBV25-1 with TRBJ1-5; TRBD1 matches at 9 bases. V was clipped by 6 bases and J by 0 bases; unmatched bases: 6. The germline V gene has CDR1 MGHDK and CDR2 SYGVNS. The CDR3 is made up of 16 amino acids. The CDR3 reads CASRSGTGPSNQPQHF. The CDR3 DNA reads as TGTGCCAGCAGATCCGGGACAGGGCCTAGCAATCAGCCCCAGCATTTT.

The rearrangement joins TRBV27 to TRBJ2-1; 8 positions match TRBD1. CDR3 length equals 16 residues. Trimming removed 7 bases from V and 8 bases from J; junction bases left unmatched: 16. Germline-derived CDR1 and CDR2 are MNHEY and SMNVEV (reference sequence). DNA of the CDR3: TGTGCCAGCACTCGGACAGGGACCCTTATTGGCTATGAGCAGTTCTTC. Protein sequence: CASTRTGTLIGYEQFF.

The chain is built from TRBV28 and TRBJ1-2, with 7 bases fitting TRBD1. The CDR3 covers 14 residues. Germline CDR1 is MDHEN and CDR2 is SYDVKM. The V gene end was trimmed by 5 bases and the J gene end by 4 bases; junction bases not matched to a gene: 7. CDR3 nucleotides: TGTGCCAGCAGTCTGGGACAGCTTAGCTATGGCTACACCTTC. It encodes CASSLGQLSYGYTF.

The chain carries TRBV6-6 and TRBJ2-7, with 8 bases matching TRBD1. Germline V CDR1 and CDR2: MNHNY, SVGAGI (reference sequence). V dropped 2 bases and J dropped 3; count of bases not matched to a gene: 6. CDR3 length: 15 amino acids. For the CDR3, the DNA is TGTGCCAGCAGTTACGGACAGGGAGTTTACTACGAGCAGTACTTC. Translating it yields CASSYGQGVYYEQYF.

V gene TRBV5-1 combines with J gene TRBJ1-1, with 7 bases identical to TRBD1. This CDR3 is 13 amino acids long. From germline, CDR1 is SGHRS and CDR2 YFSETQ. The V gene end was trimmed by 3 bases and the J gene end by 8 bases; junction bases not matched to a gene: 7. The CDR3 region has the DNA TGCGCCAGCAGCTATCAGGGGGGTAACGAAGCTTTCTTT. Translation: CASSYQGGNEAFF. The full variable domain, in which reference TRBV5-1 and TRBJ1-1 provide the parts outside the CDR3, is KAGVTQTPRYLIKTRGQQVTLSCSPISGHRSVSWYQQTPGQGLQFLFEYFSETQRNKGNFPGRFSGRQFSNSRSEMNVSTLELGDSALYLCASSYQGGNEAFFGQGTRLTVV.

CDR3 in amino acids: CASSLRWERSDTEAFF. The CDR3 nucleotides read TGTGCCAGCAGTTTACGGTGGGAGAGGTCGGACACTGAAGCTTTCTTT. The chain has TRBV6-5 and TRBJ1-1, with D unclear. The CDR3 consists of 16 residues. V shed 4 bases and J shed 3 bases, with 18 bases lying between them. Germline-derived CDR1 and CDR2 are MNHEY and SVGAGI.

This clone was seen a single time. The CDR3 DNA reads as TGTGCCAGCACCCTGGACAGGGGAAGCGGGGCCAACGTCCTGACTTTC. It yields the protein CASTLDRGSGANVLTF. This chain uses TRBV2 with TRBJ2-6; 9 bases line up with TRBD1. V was pared by 7 bases and J by 4 bases, with 8 bases of the junction left unmatched. This CDR3 is built from 16 residues. Germline V gives CDR1 SNHLY, CDR2 FYNNEI. Full variable domain (rest looked up from reference TRBV2 and TRBJ2-6): EPEVTQTPSHQVTQMGQEVILRCVPISNHLYFYWYRQILGQKVEFLVSFYNNEISEKSEIFDDQFSVERPDGSNFTLKIRSTKLEDSAMYFCASTLDRGSGANVLTFGAGSRLTVL.

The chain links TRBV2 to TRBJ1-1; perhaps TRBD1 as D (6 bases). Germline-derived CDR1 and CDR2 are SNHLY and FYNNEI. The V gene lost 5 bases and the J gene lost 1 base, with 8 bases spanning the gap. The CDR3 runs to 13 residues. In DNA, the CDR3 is TGTGCCAGCAGTCGGGGGGCGAACACTGAAGCTTTCTTT. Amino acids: CASSRGANTEAFF.

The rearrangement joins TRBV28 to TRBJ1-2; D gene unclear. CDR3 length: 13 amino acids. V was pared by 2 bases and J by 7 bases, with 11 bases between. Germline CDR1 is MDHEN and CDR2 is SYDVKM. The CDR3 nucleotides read TGTGCCAGCAGTTTAGCCATCGAGGGTGGCTACACCTTC. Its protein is CASSLAIEGGYTF.

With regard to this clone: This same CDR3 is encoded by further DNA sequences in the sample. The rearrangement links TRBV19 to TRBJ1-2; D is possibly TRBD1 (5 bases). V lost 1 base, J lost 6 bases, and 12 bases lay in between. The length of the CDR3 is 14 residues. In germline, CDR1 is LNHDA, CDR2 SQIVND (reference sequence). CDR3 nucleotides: TGTGCCAGTAGTATAGTCAGGGCTGACAATGGCTACACCTTC. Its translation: CASSIVRADNGYTF.

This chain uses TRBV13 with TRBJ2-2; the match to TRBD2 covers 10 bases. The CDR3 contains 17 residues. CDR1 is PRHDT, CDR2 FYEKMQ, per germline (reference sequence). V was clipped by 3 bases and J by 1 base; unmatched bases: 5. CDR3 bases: TGTGCCAGCAGCTTCTCCACTAGCGGGGAGAACACCGGGGAGCTGTTTTTT. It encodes CASSFSTSGENTGELFF.

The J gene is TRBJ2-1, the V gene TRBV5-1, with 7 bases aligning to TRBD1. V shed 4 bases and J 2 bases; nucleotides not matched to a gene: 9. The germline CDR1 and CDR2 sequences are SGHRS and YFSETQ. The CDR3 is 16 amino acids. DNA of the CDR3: TGCGCCAGCAGCGAACGACAGGGTAGGACCTACAATGAGCAGTTCTTC. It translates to CASSERQGRTYNEQFF. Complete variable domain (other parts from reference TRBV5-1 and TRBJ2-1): KAGVTQTPRYLIKTRGQQVTLSCSPISGHRSVSWYQQTPGQGLQFLFEYFSETQRNKGNFPGRFSGRQFSNSRSEMNVSTLELGDSALYLCASSERQGRTYNEQFFGPGTRLTVL.

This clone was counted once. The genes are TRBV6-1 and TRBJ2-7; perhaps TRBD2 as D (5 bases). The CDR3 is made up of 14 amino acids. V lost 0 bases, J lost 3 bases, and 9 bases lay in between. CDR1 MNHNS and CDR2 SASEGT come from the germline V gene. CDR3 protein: CASSEAEGGYEQYF. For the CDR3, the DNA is TGTGCCAGCAGTGAAGCTGAGGGTGGCTACGAGCAGTACTTC.

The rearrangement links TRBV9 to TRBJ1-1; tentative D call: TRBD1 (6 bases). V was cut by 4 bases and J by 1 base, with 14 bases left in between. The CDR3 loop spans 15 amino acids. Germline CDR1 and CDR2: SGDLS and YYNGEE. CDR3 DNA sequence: TGTGCCAGCAGCCCGCCCCGGACAGCGAACACTGAAGCTTTCTTT. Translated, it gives CASSPPRTANTEAFF.

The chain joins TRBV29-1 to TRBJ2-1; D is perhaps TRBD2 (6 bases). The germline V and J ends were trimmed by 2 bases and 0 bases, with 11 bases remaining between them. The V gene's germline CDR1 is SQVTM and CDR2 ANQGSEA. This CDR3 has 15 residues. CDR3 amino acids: CSVEPGEASYNEQFF. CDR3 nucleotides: TGCAGCGTTGAACCGGGAGAGGCCTCCTACAATGAGCAGTTCTTC.

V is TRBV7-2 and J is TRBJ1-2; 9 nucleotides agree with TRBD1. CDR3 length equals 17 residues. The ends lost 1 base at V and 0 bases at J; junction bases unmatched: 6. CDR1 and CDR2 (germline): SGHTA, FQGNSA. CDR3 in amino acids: CASSLETGQGANYGYTF. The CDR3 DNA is TGTGCCAGCAGCTTAGAAACGGGACAGGGAGCTAACTATGGCTACACCTTC.

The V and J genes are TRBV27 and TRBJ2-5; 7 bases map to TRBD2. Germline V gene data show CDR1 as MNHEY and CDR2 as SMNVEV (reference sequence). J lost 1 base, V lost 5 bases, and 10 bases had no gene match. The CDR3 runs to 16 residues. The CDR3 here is CASSLRPREGQETQYF. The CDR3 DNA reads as TGTGCCAGCAGTCTACGCCCCAGGGAGGGCCAAGAGACCCAGTACTTC.

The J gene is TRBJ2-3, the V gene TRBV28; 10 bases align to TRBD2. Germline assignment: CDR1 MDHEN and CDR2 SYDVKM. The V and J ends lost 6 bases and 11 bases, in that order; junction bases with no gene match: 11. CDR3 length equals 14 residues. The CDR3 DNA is TGTGCCAGCAGCCAAAGCGGGAGGGCCTTCGGGCAGTATTTT. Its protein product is CASSQSGRAFGQYF.

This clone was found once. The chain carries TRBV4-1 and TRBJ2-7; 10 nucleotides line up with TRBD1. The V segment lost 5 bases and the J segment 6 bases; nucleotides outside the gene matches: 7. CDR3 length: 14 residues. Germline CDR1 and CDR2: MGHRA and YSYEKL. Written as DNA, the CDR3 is TGCGCCAGCAGCGACCGGGACAGGGGACCCGAGCAGTACTTC. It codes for CASSDRDRGPEQYF.

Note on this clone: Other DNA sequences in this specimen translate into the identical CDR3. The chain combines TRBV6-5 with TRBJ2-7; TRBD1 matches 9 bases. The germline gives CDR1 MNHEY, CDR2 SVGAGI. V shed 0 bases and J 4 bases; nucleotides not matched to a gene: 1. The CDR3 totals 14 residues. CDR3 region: CASSYSGQGYEQYF. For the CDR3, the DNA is TGTGCCAGCAGTTACTCGGGACAGGGATACGAGCAGTACTTC.

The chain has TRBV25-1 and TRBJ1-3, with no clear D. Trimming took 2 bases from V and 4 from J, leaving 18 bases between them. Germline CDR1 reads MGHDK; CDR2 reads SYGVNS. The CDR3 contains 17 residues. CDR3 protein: CASSEGNGVQAGNTIYF. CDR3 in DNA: TGTGCCAGCAGTGAAGGGAACGGGGTCCAGGCGGGAAACACCATATATTTT.

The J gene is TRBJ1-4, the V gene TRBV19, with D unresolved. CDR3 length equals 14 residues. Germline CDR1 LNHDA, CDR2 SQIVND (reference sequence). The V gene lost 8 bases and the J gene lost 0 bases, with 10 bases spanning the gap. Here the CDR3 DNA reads TGTGCCAGTGCCCCCGGGGCAACTAATGAAAAACTGTTTTTT. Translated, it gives CASAPGATNEKLFF.